This T cell receptor beta chain was captured in a study of cytomegalovirus exposure and HLA in healthy donors. The wider study: Roughly 85 million unique TCRs from HLA-typed donors were held in an early release of data. Genotyping showed 81% of 398 donors falling in the Caucasian-associated ancestry cluster.

General observations from the study: Cytomegalovirus status was reportedly diagnosed by the classifier with high sensitivity and specificity.

As for this clone: Its antigen is as yet unknown.

This CDR3 is 13 amino acids long. The junction had 5 bases not matched to a gene; V was cut back by 4 bases and J by 5 bases. Germline CDR1 SGHTA, CDR2 FQGNSA. Primers included in the PCR were 60 Vbeta and 13 Jbeta primers. The assay was immunoSEQ multiplex PCR, and TCRdb's table has in-frame clones only and misses some. The sample has about 110,000 clones; around 61% are singletons. All donors participated as healthy donors of bone marrow. The V call is TRBV7-2, the J call TRBJ2-7; TRBD1 matches 7 bases. Sequencing was done on a sample of PBMCs. This receptor was identified in a woman aged 25 to 39 in good health and CMV-seronegative. The CDR3 sequence is CASSSRQGHEQYF. In DNA form, the CDR3 reads TGTGCCAGCAGCTCACGACAGGGCCACGAGCAGTACTTC. The variable domain in full, completed from reference TRBV7-2 and TRBJ2-7, reads GAGVSQSPSNKVTEKGKDVELRCDPISGHTALYWYRQSLGQGLEFLIYFQGNSAPDKSGLPSDRFSAERTGGSVSTLTIQRTQQEDSAVYLCASSSRQGHEQYFGPGTRLTVT.